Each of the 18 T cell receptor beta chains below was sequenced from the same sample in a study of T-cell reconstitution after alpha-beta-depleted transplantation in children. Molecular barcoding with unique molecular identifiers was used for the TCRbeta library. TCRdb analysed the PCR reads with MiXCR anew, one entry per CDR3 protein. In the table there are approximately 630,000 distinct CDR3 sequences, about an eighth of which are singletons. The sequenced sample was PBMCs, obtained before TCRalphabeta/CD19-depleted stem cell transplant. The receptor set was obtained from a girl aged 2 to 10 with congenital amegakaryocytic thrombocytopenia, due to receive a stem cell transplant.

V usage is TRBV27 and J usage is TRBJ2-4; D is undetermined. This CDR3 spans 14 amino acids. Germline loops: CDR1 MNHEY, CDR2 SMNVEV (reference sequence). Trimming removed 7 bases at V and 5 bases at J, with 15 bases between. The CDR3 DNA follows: TGTGCCAGCAACGAGGCCCCCCGCCAAAACATTCAGTACTTC. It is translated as CASNEAPRQNIQYF.

CDR3 sequence reads: CASERGRGEPEAFF. The CDR3 DNA follows: TGTGCCAGTGAAAGAGGGAGAGGGGAGCCTGAAGCTTTCTTT. The V call is TRBV19, the J call TRBJ1-1; possibly TRBD1 for D (5 bases). Per the germline V gene, CDR1 is LNHDA and CDR2 is SQIVND (reference sequence). The CDR3 is made up of 14 amino acids. The V end was cut by 8 bases, the J end by 6 bases, with 19 bases between.

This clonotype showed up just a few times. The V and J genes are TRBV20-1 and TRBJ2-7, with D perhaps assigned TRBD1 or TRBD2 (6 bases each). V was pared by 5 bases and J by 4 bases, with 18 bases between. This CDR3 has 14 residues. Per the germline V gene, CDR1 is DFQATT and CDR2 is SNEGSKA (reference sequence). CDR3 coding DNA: TGCAGTGCTGGGGGGCCAGGTCTGGGGTACGAGCAGTACTTC. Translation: CSAGGPGLGYEQYF.

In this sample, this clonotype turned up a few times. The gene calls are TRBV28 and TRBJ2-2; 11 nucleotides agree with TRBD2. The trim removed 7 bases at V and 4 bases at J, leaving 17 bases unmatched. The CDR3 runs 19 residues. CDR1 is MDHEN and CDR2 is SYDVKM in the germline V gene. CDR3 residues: CASTANRMVAGGPTGELFF. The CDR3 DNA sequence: TGTGCCAGCACCGCAAATAGGATGGTAGCGGGAGGGCCCACCGGGGAGCTGTTTTTT.

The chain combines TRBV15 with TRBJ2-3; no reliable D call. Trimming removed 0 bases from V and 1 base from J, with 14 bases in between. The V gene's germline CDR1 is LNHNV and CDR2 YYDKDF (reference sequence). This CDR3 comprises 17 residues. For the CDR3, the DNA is TGTGCCACCAGCAGAGATGGACGGCTGGGTCGCACAGATACGCAGTATTTT. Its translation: CATSRDGRLGRTDTQYF. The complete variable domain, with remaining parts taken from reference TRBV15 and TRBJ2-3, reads DAMVIQNPRYQVTQFGKPVTLSCSQTLNHNVMYWYQQKSSQAPKLLFHYYDKDFNNEADTPDNFQSRRPNTSFCFLDIRSPGLGDTAMYLCATSRDGRLGRTDTQYFGPGTRLTVL.

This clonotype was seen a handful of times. This chain's CDR3 is CSARDYAGSGRYQETQYF. DNA of the CDR3: TGCAGTGCTAGAGATTACGCGGGTAGCGGGAGGTACCAAGAGACCCAGTACTTC. The chain links TRBV20-1 to TRBJ2-5; TRBD2 matches at 10 bases. The CDR3 runs 18 residues. CDR1 DFQATT and CDR2 SNEGSKA come from the germline V gene (reference sequence). J lost 0 bases, V lost 0 bases, and 10 bases had no gene match.

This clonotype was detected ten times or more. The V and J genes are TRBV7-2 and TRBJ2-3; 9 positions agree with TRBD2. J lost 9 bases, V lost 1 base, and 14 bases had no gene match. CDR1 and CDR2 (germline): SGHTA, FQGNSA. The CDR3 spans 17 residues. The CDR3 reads CASSLVLVPGAGGTQYF. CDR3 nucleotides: TGTGCCAGCAGCTTAGTCCTAGTCCCGGGGGCGGGAGGGACGCAGTATTTT.

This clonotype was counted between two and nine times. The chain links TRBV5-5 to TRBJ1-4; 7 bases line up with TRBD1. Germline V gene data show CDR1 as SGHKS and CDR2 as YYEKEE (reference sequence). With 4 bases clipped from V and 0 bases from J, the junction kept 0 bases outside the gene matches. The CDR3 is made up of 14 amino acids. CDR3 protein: CASSTGATNEKLFF. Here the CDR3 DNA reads TGTGCCAGCAGCACAGGGGCAACTAATGAAAAACTGTTTTTT.

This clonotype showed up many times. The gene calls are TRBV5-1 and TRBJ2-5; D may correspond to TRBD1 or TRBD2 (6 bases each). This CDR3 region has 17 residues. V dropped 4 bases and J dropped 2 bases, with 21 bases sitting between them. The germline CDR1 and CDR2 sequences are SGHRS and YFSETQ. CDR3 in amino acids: CASSKWGRERWQETQYF. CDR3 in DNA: TGCGCCAGCAGCAAATGGGGGCGGGAAAGGTGGCAAGAGACCCAGTACTTC.

CDR3 bases: TGTGCCAGCAGCTTGGCTAGCGGAAACAATGAGCAGTTCTTC. Protein sequence: CASSLASGNNEQFF. The chain links TRBV7-9 to TRBJ2-1, with 7 nucleotides matching TRBD2. CDR3 length equals 14 residues. CDR1 and CDR2 from the germline V gene are SEHNR and FQNEAQ (reference sequence). Trimming at V came to 3 bases and at J to 5 bases, leaving 4 bases not matched to a gene.

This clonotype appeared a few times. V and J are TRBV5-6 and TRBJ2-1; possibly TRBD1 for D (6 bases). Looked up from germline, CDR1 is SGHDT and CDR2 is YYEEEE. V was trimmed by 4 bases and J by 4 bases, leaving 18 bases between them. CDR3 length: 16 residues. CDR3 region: CASSKIDRDMYNEQFF. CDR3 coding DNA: TGTGCCAGCAGCAAAATCGACCGGGACATGTACAATGAGCAGTTCTTC.

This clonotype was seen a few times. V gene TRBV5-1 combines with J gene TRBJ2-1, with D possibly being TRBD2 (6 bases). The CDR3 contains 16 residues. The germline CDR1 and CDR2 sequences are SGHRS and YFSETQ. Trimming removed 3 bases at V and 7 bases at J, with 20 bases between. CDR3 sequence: CASSSQLAPAGNEQFF. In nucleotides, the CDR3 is TGCGCCAGCAGCTCGCAATTAGCGCCCGCGGGGAATGAGCAGTTCTTC.

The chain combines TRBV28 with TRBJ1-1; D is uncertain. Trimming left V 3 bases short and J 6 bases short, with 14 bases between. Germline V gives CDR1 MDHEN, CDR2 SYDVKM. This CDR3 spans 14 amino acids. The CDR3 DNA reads TGTGCCAGCAGTTTCAGCCCCGAAACCGCTGAAGCTTTCTTT. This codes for CASSFSPETAEAFF.

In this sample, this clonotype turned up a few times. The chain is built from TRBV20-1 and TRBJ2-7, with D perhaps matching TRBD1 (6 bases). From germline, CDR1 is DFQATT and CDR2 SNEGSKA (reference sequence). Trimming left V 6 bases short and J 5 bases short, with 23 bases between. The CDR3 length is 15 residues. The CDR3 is CSAEPHSVGHDEQYF. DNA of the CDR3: TGCAGTGCCGAACCACACTCCGTGGGACACGACGAGCAGTACTTC.

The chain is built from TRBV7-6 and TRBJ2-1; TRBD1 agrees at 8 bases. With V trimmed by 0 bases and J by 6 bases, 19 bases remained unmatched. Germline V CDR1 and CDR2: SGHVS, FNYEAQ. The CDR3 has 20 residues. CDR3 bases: TGTGCCAGCAGCTTAGCAGGAGGACAGGGTCTCTTAGCAGCCACCAATGAGCAGTTCTTC. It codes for CASSLAGGQGLLAATNEQFF.

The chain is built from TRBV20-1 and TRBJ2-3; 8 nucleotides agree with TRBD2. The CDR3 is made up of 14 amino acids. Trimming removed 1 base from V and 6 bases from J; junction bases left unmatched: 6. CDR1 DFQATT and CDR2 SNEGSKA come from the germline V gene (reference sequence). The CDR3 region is CSARGLARPDTQYF. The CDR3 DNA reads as TGCAGTGCTAGAGGACTAGCGAGACCTGATACGCAGTATTTT.

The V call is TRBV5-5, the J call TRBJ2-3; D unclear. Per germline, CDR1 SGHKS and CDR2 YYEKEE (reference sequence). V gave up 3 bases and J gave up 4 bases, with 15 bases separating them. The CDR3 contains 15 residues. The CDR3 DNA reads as TGTGCCAGCAGCTCCCGGGCCCTCGATCCAGATACGCAGTATTTT. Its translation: CASSSRALDPDTQYF.

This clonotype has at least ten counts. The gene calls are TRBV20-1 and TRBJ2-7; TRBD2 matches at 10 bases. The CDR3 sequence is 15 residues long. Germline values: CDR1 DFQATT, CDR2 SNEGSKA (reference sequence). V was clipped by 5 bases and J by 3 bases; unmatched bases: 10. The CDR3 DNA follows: TGCAGTGCTTCTAGCGGGAGTAAGTCTTACTACGAGCAGTACTTC. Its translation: CSASSGSKSYYEQYF.